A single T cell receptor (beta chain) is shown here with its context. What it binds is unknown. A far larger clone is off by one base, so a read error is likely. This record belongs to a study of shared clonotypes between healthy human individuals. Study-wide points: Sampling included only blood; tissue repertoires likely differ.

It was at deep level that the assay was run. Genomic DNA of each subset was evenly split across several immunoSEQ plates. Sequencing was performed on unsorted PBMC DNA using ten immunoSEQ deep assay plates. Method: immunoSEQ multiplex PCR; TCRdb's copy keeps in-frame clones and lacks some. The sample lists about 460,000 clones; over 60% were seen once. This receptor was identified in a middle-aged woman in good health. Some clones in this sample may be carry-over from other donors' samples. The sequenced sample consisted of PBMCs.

CDR3 amino acids: CAWSGFGGGNYEQYF. The CDR3 DNA reads TGTGCCTGGAGTGGGTTCGGCGGGGGTAACTACGAGCAGTACTTC. This rearrangement joins TRBV30 to TRBJ2-7; 7 bases match TRBD2. Germline trimming cut 1 base from V and 3 bases from J; bases unmatched to any gene: 9. CDR1 and CDR2 (germline): GTSNPN, SVGIG (reference sequence). The CDR3 is made up of 15 amino acids.